This entry features one T cell receptor (beta chain) sequence. Antigen specificity is unknown. This record comes from a study of PD-1 blockade in mismatch repair-deficient tumors. Mismatch repair deficiency was confirmed in all patients, by PCR or immunohistochemistry. The TCR-sequenced patients were a few responders to pembrolizumab. The data were produced by immunoSEQ multiplex PCR, yet TCRdb's version contains in-frame clones alone and is incomplete. Here the sample spans some 120,000 clones, roughly 86% being singletons. CDR1 and CDR2 from the germline V gene are MGHRA and YSYEKL. The trim removed 0 bases at V and 4 bases at J, leaving 5 bases unmatched. The CDR3 runs to 16 residues. Findings of the study overall: Rapid post-treatment expansion, then contraction, generally preceding radiologic response, marked tumor-resident clones.

The receptor was derived from an adult with mismatch repair-deficient cancer. The rearrangement uses TRBV4-1 and TRBJ2-2; 7 nucleotides agree with TRBD1. Here the sequenced sample was peripheral blood, taken roughly 70 weeks after starting pembrolizumab. Here the CDR3 DNA reads TGCGCCAGCAGCCAAGATCAGTCAGGGGGCACCGGGGAGCTGTTTTTT. As protein: CASSQDQSGGTGELFF.